These T cell receptor beta chains were read from a single sample in a study of post-analysis software for immune sequencing data. TCRdb redid the calling of the PCR reads with MiXCR, one entry per CDR3 protein. The sample lists hundreds of thousands of distinct CDR3 sequences; 55% to 60% were seen once. Input material: blood. Receptors originate from a girl aged 2 to 9 with multiple sclerosis. Both conserved end residues are part of each CDR3. D genes are given only for firm matches. The size of a clone is reported for some rows only, either as once, few or many, or as a class for expanded clones.

CDR3 protein: CASSVPTSANEQFF
CDR3 DNA: TGTGCCAGCAGCGTACCGACTAGCGCCAATGAGCAGTTCTTC
D gene: TRBD2
V gene: TRBV9
clone size: NA
J gene: TRBJ2-1

CDR3 protein: CASSLRSGGLTEAFF
CDR3 DNA: TGTGCCAGCAGCCTCAGATCGGGGGGCCTAACTGAAGCTTTCTTT
D gene: NA
V gene: TRBV12-3/TRBV12-4
clone size: NA
J gene: TRBJ1-1

CDR3 protein: CSALLGARNTEAFF
CDR3 DNA: TGCAGTGCTCTTTTGGGGGCTCGGAACACTGAAGCTTTCTTT
D gene: NA
V gene: TRBV20-1
clone size: NA
J gene: TRBJ1-1

CDR3 protein: CSVEGAATNTEAFF
CDR3 DNA: TGCAGCGTTGAAGGGGCAGCAACGAACACTGAAGCTTTCTTT
D gene: NA
V gene: TRBV29-1
clone size: NA
J gene: TRBJ1-1

CDR3 protein: CASSPSQGGTDTQYF
CDR3 DNA: TGTGCCAGCAGTCCTTCACAGGGTGGGACAGATACGCAGTATTTT
D gene: NA
V gene: TRBV12-3/TRBV12-4
clone size: NA
J gene: TRBJ2-3

CDR3 protein: CASSLAEEGIRGYNSPLHF
CDR3 DNA: TGTGCCAGCAGCTTAGCTGAGGAGGGAATAAGGGGGTATAATTCACCCCTCCACTTT
D gene: NA
V gene: TRBV7-9
clone size: NA
J gene: TRBJ1-6

CDR3 protein: CSAIAGTSSTDTQYF
CDR3 DNA: TGCAGTGCTATCGCCGGGACTAGCAGCACAGATACGCAGTATTTT
D gene: TRBD2
V gene: TRBV20-1
clone size: once
J gene: TRBJ2-3

CDR3 protein: CSAGGDRANTEAFF
CDR3 DNA: TGCAGTGCGGGTGGGGACAGGGCTAACACTGAAGCTTTCTTT
D gene: TRBD1
V gene: TRBV20-1
clone size: NA
J gene: TRBJ1-1

CDR3 protein: CASSQGLAGGPGQFF
CDR3 DNA: TGTGCCAGCAGCCAAGGACTAGCGGGAGGCCCTGGGCAGTTCTTC
D gene: TRBD2
V gene: TRBV3-1
clone size: few
J gene: TRBJ2-1

CDR3 protein: CASSLFVGGQETQYF
CDR3 DNA: TGTGCCAGCAGCTTATTTGTGGGGGGCCAAGAGACCCAGTACTTC
D gene: NA
V gene: TRBV7-2
clone size: NA
J gene: TRBJ2-5

CDR3 protein: CSARTYRRAQETQYF
CDR3 DNA: TGCAGTGCTAGAACCTACCGACGGGCCCAAGAGACCCAGTACTTC
D gene: NA
V gene: TRBV20-1
clone size: NA
J gene: TRBJ2-5

CDR3 protein: CASSQDVVAADTQYF
CDR3 DNA: TGTGCCAGCAGCCAAGATGTTGTGGCGGCGGATACGCAGTATTTT
D gene: NA
V gene: TRBV4-2
clone size: few
J gene: TRBJ2-3

CDR3 protein: CASSVRPGGSSNQPQHF
CDR3 DNA: TGTGCCAGCAGTGTGAGGCCAGGGGGTTCGAGCAATCAGCCCCAGCATTTT
D gene: TRBD1
V gene: TRBV6-1
clone size: NA
J gene: TRBJ1-5

CDR3 protein: CSVDQGSNQPQHF
CDR3 DNA: TGCAGCGTTGATCAGGGGAGCAATCAGCCCCAGCATTTT
D gene: NA
V gene: TRBV29-1
clone size: few
J gene: TRBJ1-5

CDR3 protein: CASSLAPGESQPQHF
CDR3 DNA: TGTGCCAGCAGCTTAGCCCCCGGGGAAAGTCAGCCCCAGCATTTT
D gene: NA
V gene: TRBV7-2
clone size: NA
J gene: TRBJ1-5

CDR3 protein: CASSFYTGELFF
CDR3 DNA: TGTGCCAGCAGCTTCTATACCGGGGAGCTGTTTTTT
D gene: NA
V gene: TRBV9
clone size: few
J gene: TRBJ2-2

CDR3 protein: CSVRSGGGLGEQFF
CDR3 DNA: TGCAGCGTCAGAAGCGGGGGCGGGCTCGGTGAGCAGTTCTTC
D gene: TRBD2
V gene: TRBV29-1
clone size: few
J gene: TRBJ2-1

CDR3 protein: CASSVDSGTEAFF
CDR3 DNA: TGTGCCAGCAGTGTGGATTCAGGGACTGAAGCTTTCTTT
D gene: NA
V gene: TRBV6-5
clone size: NA
J gene: TRBJ1-1

CDR3 protein: CASSELSPNTGVPYNEQFF
CDR3 DNA: TGTGCCAGCAGTGAATTGTCTCCAAATACAGGGGTCCCCTACAATGAGCAGTTCTTC
D gene: TRBD1
V gene: TRBV2
clone size: NA
J gene: TRBJ2-1

CDR3 protein: CASSLDGDIQETQYF
CDR3 DNA: TGCGCCAGCAGCTTGGACGGGGATATTCAAGAGACCCAGTACTTC
D gene: NA
V gene: TRBV5-1
clone size: NA
J gene: TRBJ2-5

CDR3 protein: CASRDRDSSYEQYF
CDR3 DNA: TGTGCCAGTAGGGACCGGGACAGCTCCTACGAGCAGTACTTC
D gene: TRBD1
V gene: TRBV19
clone size: NA
J gene: TRBJ2-7

CDR3 protein: CASSPYRGGNQPQHF
CDR3 DNA: TGTGCCAGCAGTCCGTACAGGGGGGGAAATCAGCCCCAGCATTTT
D gene: TRBD1
V gene: TRBV12-3/TRBV12-4
clone size: NA
J gene: TRBJ1-5

CDR3 protein: CASSQRTKQGEGETQYF
CDR3 DNA: TGTGCCAGCAGCCAAAGGACAAAACAGGGAGAAGGGGAGACCCAGTACTTC
D gene: NA
V gene: TRBV7-9
clone size: NA
J gene: TRBJ2-5

CDR3 protein: CSAIRTGNQPQHF
CDR3 DNA: TGCAGTGCTATTAGGACGGGAAATCAGCCCCAGCATTTT
D gene: NA
V gene: TRBV20-1
clone size: NA
J gene: TRBJ1-5

CDR3 protein: CASSKGLATDTQYF
CDR3 DNA: TGTGCCAGCAGCAAGGGACTAGCGACAGATACGCAGTATTTT
D gene: TRBD2
V gene: TRBV28
clone size: NA
J gene: TRBJ2-3

CDR3 protein: CAISDPPTKETQYF
CDR3 DNA: TGTGCCATCAGTGACCCTCCTACTAAAGAGACCCAGTACTTC
D gene: NA
V gene: TRBV10-3
clone size: NA
J gene: TRBJ2-5

CDR3 protein: CASRWDTTSGEQYF
CDR3 DNA: TGCGCCAGCAGGTGGGACACCACCTCGGGAGAGCAGTACTTC
D gene: NA
V gene: TRBV5-1
clone size: once
J gene: TRBJ2-7

CDR3 protein: CASSTGTKDTQYF
CDR3 DNA: TGTGCCAGCAGTACCGGAACGAAGGATACGCAGTATTTT
D gene: NA
V gene: TRBV12-3/TRBV12-4
clone size: few
J gene: TRBJ2-3

CDR3 protein: CSARAGNNGYTF
CDR3 DNA: TGCAGTGCTAGAGCGGGGAATAATGGCTACACCTTC
D gene: NA
V gene: TRBV20-1
clone size: NA
J gene: TRBJ1-2

CDR3 protein: CASSGTGDPYEQYF
CDR3 DNA: TGTGCCAGCAGTGGGACAGGGGACCCCTACGAGCAGTACTTC
D gene: TRBD1
V gene: TRBV27
clone size: NA
J gene: TRBJ2-7

CDR3 protein: CASSLGAQGNNEQFF
CDR3 DNA: TGTGCCAGCAGCTTAGGCGCACAGGGTAACAATGAGCAGTTCTTC
D gene: NA
V gene: TRBV7-2
clone size: few
J gene: TRBJ2-1

CDR3 protein: CASSPPLGLTDTQYF
CDR3 DNA: TGTGCCAGCAGCCCCCCCCTAGGGCTCACAGATACGCAGTATTTT
D gene: NA
V gene: TRBV7-9
clone size: NA
J gene: TRBJ2-3

CDR3 protein: CASSPQFRAGGEKLFF
CDR3 DNA: TGTGCCAGCAGTCCCCAGTTCAGGGCCGGGGGTGAAAAACTGTTTTTT
D gene: NA
V gene: TRBV27
clone size: NA
J gene: TRBJ1-4

CDR3 protein: CASSAPGRGQETQYF
CDR3 DNA: TGTGCCAGCAGCGCCCCGGGACGTGGACAAGAGACCCAGTACTTC
D gene: NA
V gene: TRBV13
clone size: NA
J gene: TRBJ2-5

CDR3 protein: CASSVASQESQYF
CDR3 DNA: TGTGCCAGCAGCGTAGCCTCCCAAGAGTCCCAGTACTTC
D gene: NA
V gene: TRBV9
clone size: NA
J gene: TRBJ2-5

CDR3 protein: CASSRGRGEQFF
CDR3 DNA: TGTGCCAGCAGCAGAGGTAGGGGTGAGCAGTTCTTC
D gene: NA
V gene: TRBV7-6
clone size: NA
J gene: TRBJ2-1

CDR3 protein: CASRWRVGSGYTF
CDR3 DNA: TGTGCCAGCAGATGGAGGGTCGGGTCGGGCTACACCTTC
D gene: NA
V gene: TRBV5-6
clone size: NA
J gene: TRBJ1-2

CDR3 protein: CAISGRNQPQHF
CDR3 DNA: TGTGCCATCAGCGGACGGAATCAGCCCCAGCATTTT
D gene: NA
V gene: TRBV10-3
clone size: NA
J gene: TRBJ1-5

CDR3 protein: CASSLGGLTSGTPDEQFF
CDR3 DNA: TGCGCCAGCAGCTTGGGGGGCCTGACTAGCGGGACACCCGATGAGCAGTTCTTC
D gene: TRBD2
V gene: TRBV5-1
clone size: few
J gene: TRBJ2-1

CDR3 protein: CASSLSGIFAGANVLTF
CDR3 DNA: TGTGCCAGCAGTTTAAGTGGGATTTTCGCCGGGGCCAACGTCCTGACTTTC
D gene: NA
V gene: TRBV27
clone size: once
J gene: TRBJ2-6

CDR3 protein: CASRSGGVHEQFF
CDR3 DNA: TGTGCCAGCAGGAGCGGGGGGGTACATGAGCAGTTCTTC
D gene: TRBD2
V gene: TRBV6-2/TRBV6-3
clone size: NA
J gene: TRBJ2-1

CDR3 protein: CASSRAGQGEYEQYF
CDR3 DNA: TGCGCCAGCAGCCGCGCGGGACAGGGGGAGTACGAGCAGTACTTC
D gene: TRBD1
V gene: TRBV5-1
clone size: NA
J gene: TRBJ2-7

CDR3 protein: CATSRDQTRQETQYF
CDR3 DNA: TGTGCCACCAGCAGAGATCAGACTAGACAAGAGACCCAGTACTTC
D gene: NA
V gene: TRBV15
clone size: NA
J gene: TRBJ2-5

CDR3 protein: CASSFPRGDNTDTQYF
CDR3 DNA: TGTGCCAGCAGCTTCCCCCGGGGGGATAACACAGATACGCAGTATTTT
D gene: TRBD2
V gene: TRBV11-2
clone size: NA
J gene: TRBJ2-3

CDR3 protein: CGVEGGSTDTQYF
CDR3 DNA: TGCGGCGTTGAAGGAGGAAGCACAGATACGCAGTATTTT
D gene: NA
V gene: TRBV29-1
clone size: few
J gene: TRBJ2-3

CDR3 protein: CASSYRAGSYEQYF
CDR3 DNA: TGTGCCAGCAGTTATCGAGCGGGGTCCTACGAGCAGTACTTC
D gene: TRBD2
V gene: TRBV6-2/TRBV6-3
clone size: few
J gene: TRBJ2-7

CDR3 protein: CAITTKDPSGRNEQFF
CDR3 DNA: TGTGCCATCACCACCAAGGACCCTAGCGGGAGGAATGAGCAGTTCTTC
D gene: TRBD2
V gene: TRBV10-3
clone size: NA
J gene: TRBJ2-1

CDR3 protein: CASSGAGGIDNEQFF
CDR3 DNA: TGTGCCAGCAGCGGAGCGGGGGGAATCGACAATGAGCAGTTCTTC
D gene: TRBD2
V gene: TRBV9
clone size: NA
J gene: TRBJ2-1

CDR3 protein: CASSLAGENQPQHF
CDR3 DNA: TGTGCCAGCAGCTTAGCGGGGGAGAATCAGCCCCAGCATTTT
D gene: NA
V gene: TRBV7-2
clone size: NA
J gene: TRBJ1-5

CDR3 protein: CSAPTGILRETQYF
CDR3 DNA: TGCAGTGCGCCTACCGGGATCCTAAGGGAGACCCAGTACTTC
D gene: NA
V gene: TRBV20-1
clone size: once
J gene: TRBJ2-5

CDR3 protein: CASSLAPGTRADTQYF
CDR3 DNA: TGTGCCAGCAGCTTAGCCCCCGGGACTAGAGCAGATACGCAGTATTTT
D gene: TRBD2
V gene: TRBV7-2
clone size: NA
J gene: TRBJ2-3

CDR3 protein: CASSKQRTALYNEQFF
CDR3 DNA: TGTGCCAGCAGTAAACAGCGGACAGCTTTATACAATGAGCAGTTCTTC
D gene: NA
V gene: TRBV12-3/TRBV12-4
clone size: few
J gene: TRBJ2-1

CDR3 protein: CASSLGTEAYEQYF
CDR3 DNA: TGTGCCAGCAGCTTGGGGACAGAGGCCTACGAGCAGTACTTC
D gene: TRBD1
V gene: TRBV7-9
clone size: few
J gene: TRBJ2-7

CDR3 protein: CSVGSSGGYTDTQYF
CDR3 DNA: TGCAGCGTCGGATCTAGCGGGGGGTACACAGATACGCAGTATTTT
D gene: TRBD2
V gene: TRBV29-1
clone size: NA
J gene: TRBJ2-3